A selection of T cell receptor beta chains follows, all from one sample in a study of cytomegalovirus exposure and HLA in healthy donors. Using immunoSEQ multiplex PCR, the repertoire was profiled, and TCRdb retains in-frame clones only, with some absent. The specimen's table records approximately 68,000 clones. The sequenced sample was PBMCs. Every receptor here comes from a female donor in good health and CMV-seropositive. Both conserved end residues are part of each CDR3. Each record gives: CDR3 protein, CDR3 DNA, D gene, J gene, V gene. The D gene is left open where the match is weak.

CASSSYRGPQHF	TGTGCCAGCAGCTCCTACAGGGGACCCCAGCATTTT	TRBD1	TRBJ1-5	TRBV7-9
CASSYSSGVHGIGIYNEQFF	TGCGCCAGCAGCTATTCTAGCGGGGTCCACGGGATCGGGATCTACAATGAGCAGTTCTTC	TRBD2	TRBJ2-1	TRBV4-3
CASSPGQGLDGYTF	TGTGCCAGCTCACCGGGACAGGGATTGGATGGCTACACCTTC	TRBD1	TRBJ1-2	TRBV18
CASSLARTGLSGYTF	TGTGCCAGCAGCTTAGCCCGGACAGGGCTGAGTGGCTACACCTTC	TRBD1	TRBJ1-2	TRBV7-2
CASSLETGGIDEQYF	TGTGCCAGCAGCTTAGAAACAGGGGGCATCGACGAGCAGTACTTC	TRBD1	TRBJ2-7	TRBV7-9
CAISAPGQGASDTQYF	TGTGCCATCAGTGCGCCGGGACAGGGGGCATCAGATACGCAGTATTTT	TRBD1	TRBJ2-3	TRBV10-3
CASSQFSDGLYGYTF	TGTGCCAGCAGCCAATTTTCGGACGGACTCTATGGCTACACCTTC	.	TRBJ1-2	TRBV2
CASSQVGQSGNSPLHF	TGCGCCAGCAGCCAAGTAGGACAGTCGGGCAATTCACCCCTCCACTTT	.	TRBJ1-6	TRBV4-3
CASSWDSGSPSF	TGCGCCAGCAGCTGGGATAGCGGGAGCCCGTCCTTC	TRBD2	TRBJ2-7	TRBV5-1
CASSPNSAGSTEAFF	TGTGCCAGCTCACCAAACTCTGCGGGGAGCACTGAAGCTTTCTTT	.	TRBJ1-1	TRBV18
CASRTPTSPYEQYF	TGTGCCAGCAGAACTCCGACTAGCCCCTACGAGCAGTACTTC	TRBD2	TRBJ2-7	TRBV27
CSVEARNTGELFF	TGCAGCGTTGAAGCTAGGAACACCGGGGAGCTGTTTTTT	.	TRBJ2-2	TRBV29-1
CASSQGGSGNTIYF	TGTGCCAGCAGCCAAGGGGGCTCTGGAAACACCATATATTTT	.	TRBJ1-3	TRBV28
CASSQDRRAANTGELFF	TGCGCCAGCAGCCAAGATCGCAGGGCGGCGAACACCGGGGAGCTGTTTTTT	.	TRBJ2-2	TRBV4-1
CASRRQGMNTEAFF	TGTGCCAGCAGGAGACAGGGAATGAACACTGAAGCTTTCTTT	TRBD1	TRBJ1-1	TRBV7-2
CASSLQPGVSEQYF	TGTGCCAGCAGCTTACAGCCAGGGGTCAGCGAGCAGTACTTC	.	TRBJ2-7	TRBV7-3
CASSPQIAGQGAYEQYF	TGTGCCAGCTCACCACAAATAGCGGGACAGGGGGCCTACGAGCAGTACTTC	TRBD1	TRBJ2-7	TRBV18
CASSTWTGGMDGYTF	TGTGCCAGCAGCACATGGACAGGAGGAATGGATGGCTACACCTTC	TRBD1	TRBJ1-2	TRBV7-2
CASSLNGGWTEAFF	TGCGCCAGCAGCCTTAACGGGGGGTGGACTGAAGCTTTCTTT	.	TRBJ1-1	TRBV4-3
CASSIVVSRGGPYNEQFF	TGTGCCAGTAGTATAGTCGTCTCGAGAGGGGGCCCCTACAATGAGCAGTTCTTC	TRBD1	TRBJ2-1	TRBV19
CASSIQGGGYTF	TGTGCCAGTAGTATACAGGGAGGCGGCTACACCTTC	.	TRBJ1-2	TRBV19
CASSLAGLISEAFF	TGTGCCAGCAGCTTGGCCGGGTTGATCTCTGAAGCTTTCTTT	.	TRBJ1-1	TRBV5-5
CASTRGSATDTQYF	TGTGCCAGCACCCGGGGGAGCGCGACAGATACGCAGTATTTT	.	TRBJ2-3	TRBV6-5
CASRERGPKETQYF	TGTGCCAGCAGGGAGCGGGGGCCTAAGGAGACCCAGTACTTC	TRBD2	TRBJ2-5	TRBV7-8
CASGLTGNQGELFF	TGCGCCAGCGGCCTCACAGGGAATCAGGGGGAGCTGTTTTTT	.	TRBJ2-2	TRBV5-1
CASSESPRRYGYTF	TGTGCCAGCAGTGAAAGTCCCCGGCGGTATGGCTACACCTTC	.	TRBJ1-2	TRBV2
CASSFRVSPLHF	TGTGCCAGCAGCTTCCGGGTTTCACCCCTCCACTTT	.	TRBJ1-6	TRBV13
CASSVEGRPYGYTF	TGTGCCAGCAGCGTAGAGGGGCGGCCCTATGGCTACACCTTC	.	TRBJ1-2	TRBV9
CASSLRDSSSYEQYF	TGTGCCAGCTCCCTCCGGGACAGCAGCTCCTACGAGCAGTACTTC	TRBD1	TRBJ2-7	TRBV18
CASKAWGRSTGELFF	TGTGCCAGCAAGGCTTGGGGCCGGAGCACCGGGGAGCTGTTTTTT	.	TRBJ2-2	TRBV19
CASSFSGGAYNEQFF	TGCGCCAGCAGCTTTAGCGGGGGGGCCTACAATGAGCAGTTCTTC	TRBD2	TRBJ2-1	TRBV5-1